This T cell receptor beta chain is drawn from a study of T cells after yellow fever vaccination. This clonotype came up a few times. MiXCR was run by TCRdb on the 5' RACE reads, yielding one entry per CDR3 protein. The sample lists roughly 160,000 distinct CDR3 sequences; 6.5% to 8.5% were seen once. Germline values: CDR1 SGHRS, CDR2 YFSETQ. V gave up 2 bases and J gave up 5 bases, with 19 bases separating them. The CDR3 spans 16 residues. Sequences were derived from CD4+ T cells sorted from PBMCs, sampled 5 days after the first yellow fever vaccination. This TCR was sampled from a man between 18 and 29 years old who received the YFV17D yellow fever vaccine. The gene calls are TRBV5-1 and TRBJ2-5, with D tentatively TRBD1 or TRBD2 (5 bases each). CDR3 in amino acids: CASSLYDWRQGETQYF. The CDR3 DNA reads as TGCGCCAGCAGCTTATACGACTGGAGGCAGGGCGAGACCCAGTACTTC.